The present entry profiles one T cell receptor (beta chain) with its context. These data originate in a study of blood T cell repertoires in COVID-19. The wider study: PBMCs, B-cell-depleted T cells, or T cells provided the cDNA or gDNA that made up the material.

Study processing details: Reference gene primer amplification gave nucleated cell count estimates. Generated by immunoSEQ multiplex PCR, the TCRdb table keeps only in-frame clones and is missing some. That table supplies the V and J calls and clone size; D and trimming were determined from the DNA. Among about 80,000 clones listed, 70% to 80% were seen once. This receptor was obtained from a man aged 65 to 79 with active or convalescent COVID-19. Sequencing input: peripheral blood.

This CDR3 is CASSPQGAEEKLFF. The CDR3 coding sequence is TGTGCCAGCTCACCGCAGGGGGCGGAAGAAAAACTGTTTTTT. This chain uses TRBV18 with TRBJ1-4, with 8 bases that match TRBD1. Germline lookup yields CDR1 KGHSH and CDR2 LQKENI. V lost 3 bases and J lost 8; bases outside the gene matches: 5. The CDR3 spans 14 residues.